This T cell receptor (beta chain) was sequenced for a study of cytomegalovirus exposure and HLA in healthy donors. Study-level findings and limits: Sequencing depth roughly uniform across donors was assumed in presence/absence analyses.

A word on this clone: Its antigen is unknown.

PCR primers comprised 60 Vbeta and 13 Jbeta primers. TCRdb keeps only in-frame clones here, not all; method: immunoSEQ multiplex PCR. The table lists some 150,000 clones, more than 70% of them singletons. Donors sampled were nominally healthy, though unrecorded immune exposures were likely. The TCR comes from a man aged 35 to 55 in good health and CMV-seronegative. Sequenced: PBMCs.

The CDR3 loop is CASSKTSEERATSTDTQYF. The CDR3 DNA sequence: TGTGCCAGCAGCAAAACTAGCGAGGAGAGAGCGACTAGCACAGATACGCAGTATTTT. The chain is built from TRBV21-1 and TRBJ2-3; whether TRBD2, the table's D call, matches the DNA was not checked. TRBV21-1 is designated a pseudogene. This CDR3 region has 19 residues.